The present entry profiles one T cell receptor (beta chain) with its context. In the authors' workflow: Amplification of reference gene primers was used by the study to estimate nucleated cell counts. Assay: immunoSEQ multiplex PCR; the TCRdb copy retains only in-frame clones and omits some. The V and J calls and clone size are taken from that table; D and trimming were inferred from the DNA. The table shows 70,000 to 100,000 clones, with around nine tenths occurring only once. These data belong to a study of blood T cell repertoires in COVID-19. About the study: Whether acute or convalescent, the COVID-19 samples came from the United States, Italy and Spain.

The germline gives CDR1 MDHEN, CDR2 SYDVKM. The V gene end was trimmed by 6 bases and the J gene end by 11 bases; junction bases not matched to a gene: 11. This CDR3 contains 14 residues. The source material was peripheral blood. The clonotype comes from a woman aged 70-85 years with acute or convalescent COVID-19. The chain carries TRBV28 and TRBJ1-5; 9 nucleotides align to TRBD1. CDR3 region: CASRTWDRDRTQHF. The CDR3 region has the DNA TGTGCCAGCAGAACCTGGGACAGGGATAGGACCCAGCATTTT. The variable domain in full, with the rest retrieved from reference TRBV28 and TRBJ1-5, is DVKVTQSSRYLVKRTGEKVFLECVQDMDHENMFWYRQDPGLGLRLIYFSYDVKMKEKGDIPEGYSVSREKKERFSLILESASTNQTSMYLCASRTWDRDRTQHFGDGTRLSIL.